The present T cell receptor beta chain was sequenced within a study of early T cells in non-severe SARS-CoV-2 infection. General study findings and limits: Matching results from VDJdb favored anti-spike CD8 responses, leaving private and CD4 specificities undetected.

The germline V gene has CDR1 SGHRS and CDR2 YFSETQ. This CDR3 region has 14 residues. Between the trimmed V and J ends, which lost 4 bases and 4 bases, there was a span of 12 bases. TCRdb re-called the 5' RACE reads through MiXCR, storing one row per CDR3 protein. The table has 26,000 or so distinct CDR3 sequences, around 5.5% seen once. In its sample, this clonotype was seen many times. Antigen unknown. The origin of this receptor is an adult who was a healthcare worker with PCR-confirmed SARS-CoV-2 infection or an uninfected control (not recorded which). The specimen was whole blood. The chain joins TRBV5-1 to TRBJ1-3, with unresolved D. CDR3 protein: CASSPPGSGNTIYF. CDR3 nucleotide sequence: TGCGCCAGCAGCCCGCCGGGGTCCGGAAACACCATATATTTT.